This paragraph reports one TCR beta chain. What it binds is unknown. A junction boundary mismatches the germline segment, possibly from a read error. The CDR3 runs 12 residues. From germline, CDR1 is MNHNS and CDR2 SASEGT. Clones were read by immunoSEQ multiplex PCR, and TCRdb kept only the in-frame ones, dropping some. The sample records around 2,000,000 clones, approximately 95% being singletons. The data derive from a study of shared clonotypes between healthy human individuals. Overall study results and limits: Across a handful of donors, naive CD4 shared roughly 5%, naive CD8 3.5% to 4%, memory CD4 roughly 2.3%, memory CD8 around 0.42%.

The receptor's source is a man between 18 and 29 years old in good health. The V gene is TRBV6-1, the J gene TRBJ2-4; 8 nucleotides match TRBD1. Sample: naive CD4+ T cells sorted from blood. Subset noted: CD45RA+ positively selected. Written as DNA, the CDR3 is TGTGCCAGCAGCGCCCCCGGGGACAGGCTTGACTTC. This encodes CASSAPGDRLDF.